This T cell receptor (beta chain) originates from a study of blood T cell repertoires in COVID-19. Study details: The United States, Italy and Spain were the sources of the acute and convalescent COVID-19 samples.

Clones were sequenced by immunoSEQ multiplex PCR, and TCRdb holds only the in-frame ones, with some missing. The data hold about 64,000 clones, with roughly three quarters observed a single time. This CDR3 region has 16 residues. Trimming cost V 7 bases and J 2 bases; bases outside gene matches: 11. Germline V gene lookup returns CDR1 SNHLY and CDR2 FYNNEI. The chain joins TRBV2 to TRBJ2-3, with 8 positions matching TRBD2. The clonotype comes from a man aged 55 to 70 with COVID-19, enrolled during active disease. The sample was peripheral blood. CDR3 sequence reads: CASTVGLALYTDTQYF. Written as DNA, the CDR3 is TGTGCCAGCACCGTCGGACTAGCTTTATACACAGATACGCAGTATTTT.